This is a list of T cell receptor beta chains from one sample in a study of blood T cell repertoires in COVID-19. Libraries were prepared by immunoSEQ multiplex PCR; TCRdb keeps only in-frame clonotypes and omits some of them. The data show nearly 350,000 clones, over 70% seen once. Sequencing was performed on peripheral blood. The receptor set was obtained from a woman in her 50s with COVID-19, enrolled during active disease. CDR3s include the opening cysteine and the closing phenylalanine or tryptophan. The D gene is left open where the match is weak. Size is stated for part of the rows, as once, few or many counts, or as a class when the clone is expanded.

V: TRBV19
J: TRBJ2-3
size: .
D: TRBD2
DNA: TGTGCCAGTAGTATCGGGAGCGGGAGTCTCACAGATACGCAGTATTTT
CDR3: CASSIGSGSLTDTQYF

V: TRBV18
J: TRBJ2-1
size: .
D: .
DNA: TGTGCCAGCTCCCAACGAGAGGCTAATGAGCAGTTCTTC
CDR3: CASSQREANEQFF

V: TRBV24-1
J: TRBJ2-3
size: once
D: .
DNA: TGTGCCACTGCCTACGGGGTAGAGGATACGCAGTATTTT
CDR3: CATAYGVEDTQYF

V: TRBV4-1
J: TRBJ1-5
size: .
D: TRBD1
DNA: TGCGCCAGCAGCCATGAGCGCCAGGGGGCCCCCAATCAGCCCCAGCATTTT
CDR3: CASSHERQGAPNQPQHF

V: TRBV9
J: TRBJ1-5
size: .
D: .
DNA: TGTGCCAGCAGCGTAGCTACGAGGAAGGTGAATCAGCCCCAGCATTTT
CDR3: CASSVATRKVNQPQHF

V: TRBV24-1
J: TRBJ2-3
size: .
D: TRBD2
DNA: TGTGCCACCAGTGATGCAGCGGGAGTCGGGGTTCACCAGAATACGCAGTATTTT
CDR3: CATSDAAGVGVHQNTQYF

V: TRBV6-2/TRBV6-3
J: TRBJ2-4
size: .
D: TRBD2
DNA: TGTGCCAGCAGTCGAGGACTAGCGGTGACCAAAAACATTCAGTACTTC
CDR3: CASSRGLAVTKNIQYF

V: TRBV6-1
J: TRBJ2-1
size: .
D: TRBD2
DNA: TGTGCCAGCAGTGAAACTAGCGGGAGCGCTTACAATGAGCAGTTCTTC
CDR3: CASSETSGSAYNEQFF

V: TRBV6-5
J: TRBJ2-2
size: .
D: .
DNA: TGTGCCAGCAGTTACTCCTCTCCCGGGGAGCTGTTTTTT
CDR3: CASSYSSPGELFF

V: TRBV28
J: TRBJ2-1
size: .
D: TRBD2
DNA: TGTGCCAGCAGTCCCCCACCAAGCGGGAGCCGCGGCAATGAGCAGTTCTTC
CDR3: CASSPPPSGSRGNEQFF

V: TRBV14
J: TRBJ2-2
size: .
D: .
DNA: TGTGCCAGCAGCCTAGCACGAACGAACACCGGGGAGCTGTTTTTT
CDR3: CASSLARTNTGELFF

V: TRBV29-1
J: TRBJ2-3
size: .
D: .
DNA: TGCAGCGCCTACAGGGCAAGGGGAGATACGCAGTATTTT
CDR3: CSAYRARGDTQYF

V: TRBV25-1
J: TRBJ1-2
size: .
D: .
DNA: TGTGCCAGCAGTGAATGGTCGCCCGAGGACTATGGCTACACCTTC
CDR3: CASSEWSPEDYGYTF

V: TRBV29-1
J: TRBJ2-1
size: .
D: .
DNA: TGCAGCGTTGAGAACAGGGTGGTGGACAATGAGCAGTTCTTC
CDR3: CSVENRVVDNEQFF

V: TRBV7-9
J: TRBJ1-1
size: .
D: .
DNA: TGTGCCAGCAGCTTCGGTCTACAGGGTTATAATACTGAAGCTTTCTTT
CDR3: CASSFGLQGYNTEAFF

V: TRBV19
J: TRBJ2-7
size: .
D: .
DNA: TGTGCCAGTTCTGAGACTAGCTCCTACGAGCAGTACTTC
CDR3: CASSETSSYEQYF

V: TRBV6-1
J: TRBJ2-4
size: .
D: TRBD1
DNA: TGTGCCAGCAGTGACAGGGGGTATATTGCCAAAAACATTCAGTACTTC
CDR3: CASSDRGYIAKNIQYF

V: TRBV7-2
J: TRBJ2-3
size: .
D: .
DNA: TGTGCCAGCAGCCCCGGACGGAGGACAGATACGCAGTATTTT
CDR3: CASSPGRRTDTQYF

V: TRBV5-5
J: TRBJ1-1
size: .
D: .
DNA: TGTGCCAGCAGCTTGAGCTCCAACACTGAAGCTTTCTTT
CDR3: CASSLSSNTEAFF

V: TRBV7-2
J: TRBJ2-7
size: .
D: TRBD1
DNA: TGTGCCAGCAGCCGGACGACAGGGGCGACGGGTTACGAGCAGTACTTC
CDR3: CASSRTTGATGYEQYF

V: TRBV29-1
J: TRBJ2-2
size: .
D: .
DNA: TGCAGCGGGGGCAGGGGTCTCACCGGGGAGCTGTTTTTT
CDR3: CSGGRGLTGELFF

V: TRBV6-5
J: TRBJ1-1
size: .
D: .
DNA: TGTGCCAGCAGTTACTCGGGGGCCCCGAACACTGAAGCTTTCTTT
CDR3: CASSYSGAPNTEAFF

V: TRBV6-2/TRBV6-3
J: TRBJ1-2
size: .
D: .
DNA: TGTGCCAGCAGTAATCCGACAGCCGCTAACTATGGCTACACCTTC
CDR3: CASSNPTAANYGYTF

V: TRBV5-1
J: TRBJ1-2
size: .
D: .
DNA: TGCGCCAGCAGCCGCGGACTGAACTATGGCTACACCTTC
CDR3: CASSRGLNYGYTF

V: TRBV5-1
J: TRBJ2-7
size: few
D: .
DNA: TGCGCCAGCAGCTTGGGCGGAGACTCCTACGAGCAGTACTTC
CDR3: CASSLGGDSYEQYF

V: TRBV19
J: TRBJ2-7
size: .
D: TRBD1
DNA: TGTGCCAGTAGTATATTCAGGGGGCAAGAGCAGTACTTC
CDR3: CASSIFRGQEQYF

V: TRBV9
J: TRBJ2-3
size: .
D: .
DNA: TGTGCCAGCAGCGTAGGGCAGGGCCCTAGCACAGATACGCAGTATTTT
CDR3: CASSVGQGPSTDTQYF

V: TRBV29-1
J: TRBJ1-2
size: few
D: .
DNA: TGCAGCGGCAGGGATTTAAACTATGGCTACACCTTC
CDR3: CSGRDLNYGYTF

V: TRBV5-1
J: TRBJ2-1
size: .
D: TRBD1
DNA: TGCGCCAGCAGCCCCGGACAGGGAACTAACAATGAGCAGTTCTTC
CDR3: CASSPGQGTNNEQFF

V: TRBV24-1
J: TRBJ1-1
size: .
D: .
DNA: TGTGCCACCAGTGATATCAGGGGATCTGAAGCTTTCTTT
CDR3: CATSDIRGSEAFF

V: TRBV6-1
J: TRBJ2-4
size: .
D: .
DNA: TGTGCCAGCAGTGAAGCTCTTGAAGCTACAGGAGGGATTCAGTACTTC
CDR3: CASSEALEATGGIQYF

V: TRBV19
J: TRBJ2-7
size: .
D: .
DNA: TGTGCCAGTAGTATTCAGGGGTCGGCGCCCTACGAGCAGTACTTC
CDR3: CASSIQGSAPYEQYF

V: TRBV3-1/TRBV3-2
J: TRBJ2-1
size: .
D: .
DNA: TGTGCCAGCAGCCATAGCTCTAGGACAGCTGACAATGAGCAGTTCTTC
CDR3: CASSHSSRTADNEQFF

V: TRBV5-1
J: TRBJ1-2
size: .
D: .
DNA: TGCGCCAGCAGCCCCGACACGGAGGGTGGCTACACCTTC
CDR3: CASSPDTEGGYTF

V: TRBV29-1
J: TRBJ2-7
size: .
D: .
DNA: TGCAGCTCACAGGTGGGCTACGAGCAGTACTTC
CDR3: CSSQVGYEQYF

V: TRBV4-1
J: TRBJ2-7
size: .
D: TRBD1
DNA: TGCGCCAGCAGCCCGGACAGGATCCAACCCTACGAGCAGTACTTC
CDR3: CASSPDRIQPYEQYF

V: TRBV5-4
J: TRBJ2-1
size: .
D: .
DNA: TGTGCCAGCAGCTTGCCGGGGTCCGGTGAGCAGTTCTTC
CDR3: CASSLPGSGEQFF

V: TRBV19
J: TRBJ1-2
size: .
D: .
DNA: TGTGCCAGTAGTATGGGGCAGTCTTACTATGGCTACACCTTC
CDR3: CASSMGQSYYGYTF

V: TRBV3-1/TRBV3-2
J: TRBJ2-6
size: .
D: TRBD1
DNA: TGTGCCAGCAGGGGGGACAGGGGGCTCTCTGGGGCCAACGTCCTGACTTTC
CDR3: CASRGDRGLSGANVLTF

V: TRBV11-3
J: TRBJ2-1
size: .
D: TRBD2
DNA: TGTGCCAGCAGCCCCGGGCGGGGGTCGGGCTCCTACAATGAGCAGTTCTTC
CDR3: CASSPGRGSGSYNEQFF

V: TRBV10-3
J: TRBJ1-6
size: .
D: .
DNA: TGTGCCATCAGATCTGACATCCTCGATAATTCACCCCTCCACTTT
CDR3: CAIRSDILDNSPLHF

V: TRBV18
J: TRBJ1-6
size: .
D: .
DNA: TGTGCCAGCTCACCAGCGAGGAGCTCCTATAATTCACCCCTCCACTTT
CDR3: CASSPARSSYNSPLHF

V: TRBV4-2
J: TRBJ2-1
size: .
D: TRBD2
DNA: TGTGCCAGCAGCCTCCAACCCGGGACTAGCGGGAGTAATGGCAATGAGCAGTTCTTC
CDR3: CASSLQPGTSGSNGNEQFF

V: TRBV5-1
J: TRBJ2-2
size: .
D: .
DNA: TGCGCCAGCAGTTCAACCCCGGAAAAGACTAACACCGGGGAGCTGTTTTTT
CDR3: CASSSTPEKTNTGELFF

V: TRBV6-5
J: TRBJ2-7
size: .
D: TRBD1
DNA: TGTGCCAGCAGCCGACAGGGGGCAAGCTCCTACGAGCAGTACTTC
CDR3: CASSRQGASSYEQYF

V: TRBV19
J: TRBJ1-4
size: .
D: .
DNA: TGTGCCAGTAGTTGGGGGGGGGCCGAAGAAAAACTGTTTTTT
CDR3: CASSWGGAEEKLFF